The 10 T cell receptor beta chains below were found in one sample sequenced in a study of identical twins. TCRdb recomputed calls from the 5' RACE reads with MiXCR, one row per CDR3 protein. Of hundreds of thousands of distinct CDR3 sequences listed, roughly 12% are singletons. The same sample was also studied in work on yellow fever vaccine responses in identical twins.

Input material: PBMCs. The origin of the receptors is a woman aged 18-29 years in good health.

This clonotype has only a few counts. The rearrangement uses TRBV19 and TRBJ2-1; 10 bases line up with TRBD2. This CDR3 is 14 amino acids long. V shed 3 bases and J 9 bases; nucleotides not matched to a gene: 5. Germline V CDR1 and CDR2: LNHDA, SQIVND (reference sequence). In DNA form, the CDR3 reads TGTGCCAGTAGTATGCGAGTAGCGGGGGGTGAGCAGTTCTTC. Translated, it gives CASSMRVAGGEQFF.

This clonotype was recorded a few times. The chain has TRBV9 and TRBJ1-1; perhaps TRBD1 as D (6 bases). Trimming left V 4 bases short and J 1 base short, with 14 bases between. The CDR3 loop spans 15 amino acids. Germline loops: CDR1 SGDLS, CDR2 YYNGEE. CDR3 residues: CASSHRGGANTEAFF. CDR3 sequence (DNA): TGTGCCAGCAGCCACCGGGGGGGGGCGAACACTGAAGCTTTCTTT.

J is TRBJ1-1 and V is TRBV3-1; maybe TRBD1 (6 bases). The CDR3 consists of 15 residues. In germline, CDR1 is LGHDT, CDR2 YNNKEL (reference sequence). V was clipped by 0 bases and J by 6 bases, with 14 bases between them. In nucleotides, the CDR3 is TGTGCCAGCAGCCAAGAAATAATACAGGGACCTGAAGCTTTCTTT. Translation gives CASSQEIIQGPEAFF.

The CDR3 DNA follows: TGCGCCAGCAGTGGTTCATTCACCGGGGAGCTGTTTTTT. This sequence encodes CASSGSFTGELFF. This chain connects TRBV10-1 to TRBJ2-2; no firm D call. The germline CDR1 and CDR2 sequences are WNHNN and SYGVQD (reference sequence). The V end was cut by 4 bases, the J end by 4 bases, with 7 bases between. The CDR3 spans 13 residues.

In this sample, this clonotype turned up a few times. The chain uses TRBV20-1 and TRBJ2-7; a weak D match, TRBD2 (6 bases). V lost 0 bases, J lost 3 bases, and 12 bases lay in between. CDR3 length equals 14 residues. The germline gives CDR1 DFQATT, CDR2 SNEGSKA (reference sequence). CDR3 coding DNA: TGCAGTGCTAGAGATCAGCGGGTGGGCTACGAGCAGTACTTC. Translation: CSARDQRVGYEQYF.

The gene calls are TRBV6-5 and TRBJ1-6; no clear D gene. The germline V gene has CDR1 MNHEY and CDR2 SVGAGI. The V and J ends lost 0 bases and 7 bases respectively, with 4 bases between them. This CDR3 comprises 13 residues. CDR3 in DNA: TGTGCCAGCAGTTACTCAGAGAATTCACCCCTCCACTTT. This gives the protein CASSYSENSPLHF.

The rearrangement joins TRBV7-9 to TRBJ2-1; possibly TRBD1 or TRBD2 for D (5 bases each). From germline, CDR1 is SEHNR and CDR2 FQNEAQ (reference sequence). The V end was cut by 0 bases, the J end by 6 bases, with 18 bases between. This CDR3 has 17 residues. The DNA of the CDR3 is TGTGCCAGCAGCTTAGCGCTGGGGGTTCTAGGGGCCAATGAGCAGTTCTTC. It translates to CASSLALGVLGANEQFF.

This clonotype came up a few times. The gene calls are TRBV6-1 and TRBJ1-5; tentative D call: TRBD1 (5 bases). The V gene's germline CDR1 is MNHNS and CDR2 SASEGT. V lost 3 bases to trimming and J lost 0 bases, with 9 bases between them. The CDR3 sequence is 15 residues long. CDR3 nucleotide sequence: TGTGCCAGCAGTGACGACAGTTATAGCAATCAGCCCCAGCATTTT. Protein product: CASSDDSYSNQPQHF.

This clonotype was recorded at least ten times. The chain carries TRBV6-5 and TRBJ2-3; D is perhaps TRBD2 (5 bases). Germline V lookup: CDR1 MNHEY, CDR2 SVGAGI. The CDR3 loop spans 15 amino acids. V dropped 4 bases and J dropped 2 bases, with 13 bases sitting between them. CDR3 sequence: CASSSGSRNTDTQYF. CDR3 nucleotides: TGTGCCAGCAGTTCGGGGTCAAGAAACACAGATACGCAGTATTTT.

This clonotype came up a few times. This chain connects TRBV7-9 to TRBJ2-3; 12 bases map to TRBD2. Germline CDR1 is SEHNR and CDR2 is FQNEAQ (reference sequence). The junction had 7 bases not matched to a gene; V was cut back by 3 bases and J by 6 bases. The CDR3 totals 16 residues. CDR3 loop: CASSLRTSGMGDTQYF. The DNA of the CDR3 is TGTGCCAGCAGCTTGCGGACTAGCGGGATGGGCGATACGCAGTATTTT.